A selection of T cell receptor beta chains follows, all from one sample in a study of technical replicates of blood from a few donors. Sequenced by immunoSEQ multiplex PCR; TCRdb stores in-frame clones only, minus some. The repertoire holds approximately 88,000 clones, roughly 96% seen once, with 0.3% to 0.35% in the top ten. Sequencing was carried out using T cells isolated from PBMCs. These receptors were obtained from a human donor in good health. The CDR3 runs from the conserved cysteine through the conserved F or W. The D gene is left open where the match is weak. Clone sizes are given selectively: once, few, many, or a class where the clone is expanded.

d_gene,abundance,v_gene,j_gene,CDR3nt,CDR3aa
NA,NA,TRBV9,TRBJ1-2,TGTGCCAGCAGCGTAATGAACAGCTATGGCTACACCTTC,CASSVMNSYGYTF
NA,NA,TRBV12-5,TRBJ2-3,TGTGCTAGTGGTACATCCAGGACAGACCCCACGCAGTATTTT,CASGTSRTDPTQYF
TRBD1,NA,TRBV19,TRBJ2-5,TGTGCCAGTAGTATAGGGACAGGGGTTCAAGAGACCCAGTACTTC,CASSIGTGVQETQYF
NA,once,TRBV10-3,TRBJ1-4,TGTGCCATCAGTCCTCGGGAGGACGAAAAACTGTTTTTT,CAISPREDEKLFF
NA,NA,TRBV29-1,TRBJ1-1,TGCAGCGTTGTGCGGGGTCCCACTGAAGCTTTCTTT,CSVVRGPTEAFF
NA,NA,TRBV12-2,TRBJ2-2,TGTGCAAGTCGCCTACAATGCGGCACCGGGGAGCTGTTTTTT,CASRLQCGTGELFF
NA,NA,TRBV6-5,TRBJ2-1,TGTGCCAGCAGTTACTCTCGTCTCGACGGGGTAGATGAGCAGTTCTTC,CASSYSRLDGVDEQFF
NA,NA,TRBV15,TRBJ2-1,TGTGCCACCAGCAGAGATAGGTCGAGGGAGCAGTTCTTC,CATSRDRSREQFF
TRBD1,once,TRBV9,TRBJ2-4,TGTGCCAGCAGCGGAACAGGGGACCCCAAAAACATTCAGTACTTC,CASSGTGDPKNIQYF
TRBD1,NA,TRBV6-5,TRBJ1-2,TGTGCCATCGCGGGACAGGGGGTCGGCTACACCTTC,CAIAGQGVGYTF
NA,NA,TRBV2,TRBJ2-7,TGTGCCAGCAGTGGACAGAGTTTCTACGAGCAGTACTTC,CASSGQSFYEQYF
TRBD1,NA,TRBV4-3,TRBJ2-3,TGCGCCAGCAGCCAAGAACAGGGGGTACGGGGCACAGATACGCAGTATTTT,CASSQEQGVRGTDTQYF
NA,NA,TRBV7-2,TRBJ2-2,TGTGCCAGCAGCCCAGGACTGCCCCCGGCAGGGGAGCTGTTTTTT,CASSPGLPPAGELFF
TRBD2,NA,TRBV5-1,TRBJ2-7,TGCGCCAGCAGCTTGGGTTTCGGGGGGGATTACGAGCAGTACTTC,CASSLGFGGDYEQYF
NA,NA,TRBV10-3,TRBJ1-2,TGTGCCATCAGTATGACAGACTATGGCTACACCTTC,CAISMTDYGYTF
NA,NA,TRBV13,TRBJ1-1,TGTGCCAGCAGCTTAGGCTGGCAGGGGAACACTGAAGCTTTCTTT,CASSLGWQGNTEAFF
TRBD1,NA,TRBV7-2,TRBJ2-3,TGTGCCAGCAGCTACCGGGACAGGACAGATACGCAGTATTTT,CASSYRDRTDTQYF
NA,NA,TRBV10-1,TRBJ2-1,TGCGCCAGCAGGGTGCGGGTAGAGCAGTTCTTC,CASRVRVEQFF
NA,NA,TRBV5-1,TRBJ1-1,TGCGCCAGCAGCTTGGCGGGAGGGAACACTGAAGCTTTCTTT,CASSLAGGNTEAFF
TRBD2,NA,TRBV9,TRBJ2-7,TGTGCCAGCAGCTCCCGGACTAGATGGTCCGAGCAGTACTTC,CASSSRTRWSEQYF
TRBD1,NA,TRBV2,TRBJ1-1,TGTGCCAGCAGGATCCAACAGGGGCTCACTGAAGCTTTCTTT,CASRIQQGLTEAFF
NA,NA,TRBV27,TRBJ2-7,TGTGCCAGCAGTTTCGGTCGGTCATACGAGCAGTACTTC,CASSFGRSYEQYF
TRBD2,NA,TRBV7-3,TRBJ2-1,TGTGCCAGCAGCTTAATAACTAGCGGGAGGAATGAGCAGTTCTTC,CASSLITSGRNEQFF
TRBD2,NA,TRBV9,TRBJ2-1,TGTGCCAGCAGCGTAGGGAGTAGCGGGAATGCAGATGAGCAGTTCTTC,CASSVGSSGNADEQFF
NA,NA,TRBV29-1,TRBJ1-2,TGCAGCGTTGAAATGTCTAGCGGCTACACCTTC,CSVEMSSGYTF
TRBD2,once,TRBV11-2,TRBJ2-3,TGTGCCAGCCGACTAGCGGGAGTCACAGATACGCAGTATTTT,CASRLAGVTDTQYF
NA,NA,TRBV5-1,TRBJ2-2,TGCGCCAGCAGCTTGGGACAGACGAACACCGGGGAGCTGTTTTTT,CASSLGQTNTGELFF
NA,NA,TRBV2,TRBJ2-7,TGTGCCAGCAGTGTTCGGACAGTGTACGAGCAGTACTTC,CASSVRTVYEQYF
TRBD2,NA,TRBV4-1,TRBJ2-3,TGCGCCAGCAGCCAACGGCTAGCTAGCGGCTTAAATACGCAGTATTTT,CASSQRLASGLNTQYF
TRBD2,NA,TRBV9,TRBJ2-1,TGTGCCAGCAGCGAAAAGCGGGAGGTTGCCCATGAGCAGTTCTTC,CASSEKREVAHEQFF
NA,NA,TRBV30,TRBJ1-2,TGTGCCTGGAATACGCGAGGTACCCGTCTAATTAACTATGGCTACACCTTC,CAWNTRGTRLINYGYTF
TRBD2,NA,TRBV5-1,TRBJ2-7,TGCGCCAGCAGCCTAGCGGGAGGGCCTAACGAGCAGTACTTC,CASSLAGGPNEQYF
NA,NA,TRBV7-3,TRBJ1-1,TGTGCCAGCAGCTTAGGAGTGGGGCAGGGAACTGAAGCTTTCTTT,CASSLGVGQGTEAFF
NA,NA,TRBV5-1,TRBJ1-1,TGCGCCAGCAGCTTGTACGGACAGAACACTGAAGCTTTCTTT,CASSLYGQNTEAFF
TRBD1,NA,TRBV9,TRBJ1-1,TGTGCCAGCAGCGCGAACAGGGGAATTAGGGAGAACACTGAAGCTTTCTTT,CASSANRGIRENTEAFF
NA,NA,TRBV27,TRBJ2-7,TGTGCCAGCAGTTTTATCCAGGGTGTAACCTACGAGCAGTACTTC,CASSFIQGVTYEQYF
TRBD1,NA,TRBV5-6,TRBJ1-3,TGTGCCAGCAGCCCGCAGGGGGACTTCGGAAACACCATATATTTT,CASSPQGDFGNTIYF
NA,NA,TRBV9,TRBJ2-2,TGTGCCAGCTCACGGGTACTTGGAGAGCTGTTTTTT,CASSRVLGELFF
NA,NA,TRBV11-3,TRBJ2-5,TGTGCCAGCAAAGAGGGAGCTGAGACCCAGTACTTC,CASKEGAETQYF
NA,NA,TRBV4-2,TRBJ2-1,TGTGCCAGCAGCCAAGTAGGCGCTAGTCGAGCGGGTGAGCAGTTCTTC,CASSQVGASRAGEQFF
TRBD2,NA,TRBV4-3,TRBJ2-7,TGCGCCAGCAGCCAAGCAAGGGACTACTGGGACGAGCAGTACTTC,CASSQARDYWDEQYF
TRBD2,NA,TRBV19,TRBJ2-3,TGTGCCAGTAGTACCCGGACTAGCGTAGATACGCAGTATTTT,CASSTRTSVDTQYF